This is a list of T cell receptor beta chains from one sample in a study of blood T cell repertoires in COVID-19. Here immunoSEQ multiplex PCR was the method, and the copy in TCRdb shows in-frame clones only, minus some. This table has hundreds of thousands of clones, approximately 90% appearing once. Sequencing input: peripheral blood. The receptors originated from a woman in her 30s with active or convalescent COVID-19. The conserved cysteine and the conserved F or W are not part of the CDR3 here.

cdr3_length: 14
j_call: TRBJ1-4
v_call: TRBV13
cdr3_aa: ASSITSQGAKEKLF

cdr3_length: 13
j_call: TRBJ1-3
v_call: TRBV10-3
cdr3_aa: AIGGGPSKGNTIY

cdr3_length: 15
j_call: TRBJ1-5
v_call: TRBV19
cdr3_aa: ASRHLQGEYSNQPQH

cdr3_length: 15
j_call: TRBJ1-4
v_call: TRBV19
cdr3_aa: ASSTRDRGRTNEKLF

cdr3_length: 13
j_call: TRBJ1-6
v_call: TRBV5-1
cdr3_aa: ASSPGGTVYSPLH

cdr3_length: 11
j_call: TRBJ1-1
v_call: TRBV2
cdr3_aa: ASSEDGGTEAF

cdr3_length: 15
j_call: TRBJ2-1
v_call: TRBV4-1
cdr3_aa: ASSQDRLAGGHNEQF

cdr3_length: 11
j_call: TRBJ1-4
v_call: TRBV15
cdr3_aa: ATSRDPGEKLF

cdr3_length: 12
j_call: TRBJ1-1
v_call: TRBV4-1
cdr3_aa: ASSQQRMNTEAF

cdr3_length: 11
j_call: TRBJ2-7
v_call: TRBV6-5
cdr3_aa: ASLQVYSYEQY

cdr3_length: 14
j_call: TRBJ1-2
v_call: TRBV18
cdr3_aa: ASSPSGFGINYGYT

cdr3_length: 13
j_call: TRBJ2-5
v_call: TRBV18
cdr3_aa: ASSPRSGDQETQY

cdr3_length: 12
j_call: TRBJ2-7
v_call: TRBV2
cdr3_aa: ASTETGPPYEQY

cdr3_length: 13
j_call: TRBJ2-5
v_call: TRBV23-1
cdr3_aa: ASSQLTSLGETQY

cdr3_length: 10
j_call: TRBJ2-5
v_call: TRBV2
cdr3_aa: ASTPSQETQY

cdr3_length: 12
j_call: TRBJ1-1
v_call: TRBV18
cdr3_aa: ASSPTGQGAGAF

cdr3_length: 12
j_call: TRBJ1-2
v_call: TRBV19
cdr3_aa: ASSMIGEEYGYT

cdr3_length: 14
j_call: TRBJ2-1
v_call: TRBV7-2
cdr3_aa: ASSLVGGGAIYEQF

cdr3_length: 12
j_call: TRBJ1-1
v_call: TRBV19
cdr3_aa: ASMRTSMNTEAF

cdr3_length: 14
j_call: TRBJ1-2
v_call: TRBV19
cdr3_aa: ASSTGTGEADYGYT

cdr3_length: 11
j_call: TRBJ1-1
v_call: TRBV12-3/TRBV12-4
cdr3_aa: ASSPIGGTEAF

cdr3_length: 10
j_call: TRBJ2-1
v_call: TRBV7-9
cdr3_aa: ASSSSRDEQF

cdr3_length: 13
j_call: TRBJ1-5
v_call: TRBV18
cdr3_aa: ASSPGQGQNQPQH

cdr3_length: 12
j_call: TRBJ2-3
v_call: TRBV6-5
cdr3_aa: ASSKRGWTDTQY

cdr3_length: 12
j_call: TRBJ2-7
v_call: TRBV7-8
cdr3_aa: ASSLAQGADEQY

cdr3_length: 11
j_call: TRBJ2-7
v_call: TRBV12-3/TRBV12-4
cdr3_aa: ASSIGTVYEQY

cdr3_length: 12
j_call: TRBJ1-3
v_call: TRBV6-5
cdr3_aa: ASSRQASGNTIY

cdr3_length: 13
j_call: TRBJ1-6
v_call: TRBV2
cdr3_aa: ATILGDKYNSPLH

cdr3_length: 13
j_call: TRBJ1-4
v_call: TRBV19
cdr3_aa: ASSATGATNEKLF

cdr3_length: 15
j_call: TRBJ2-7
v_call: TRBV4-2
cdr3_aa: ASSQAAGTSGTYEQY

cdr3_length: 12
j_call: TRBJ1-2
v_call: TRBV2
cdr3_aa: ASSAGGNNYGYT

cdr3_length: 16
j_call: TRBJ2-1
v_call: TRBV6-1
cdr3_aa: ASSEEPSGALSYNEQF

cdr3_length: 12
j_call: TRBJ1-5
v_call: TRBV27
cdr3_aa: ASSLGAADQPQH

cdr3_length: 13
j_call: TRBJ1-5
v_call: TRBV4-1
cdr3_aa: ASSQEGLLTQPQH

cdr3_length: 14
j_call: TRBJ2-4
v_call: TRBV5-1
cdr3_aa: ASSSGGDLAKNIQY

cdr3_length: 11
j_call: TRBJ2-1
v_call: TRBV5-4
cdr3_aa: ASSLDSGGEQF

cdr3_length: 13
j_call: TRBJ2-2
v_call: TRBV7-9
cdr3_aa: ASSRDRDIAGELF

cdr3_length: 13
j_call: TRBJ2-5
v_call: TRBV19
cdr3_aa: ASSQTGIGGETQY

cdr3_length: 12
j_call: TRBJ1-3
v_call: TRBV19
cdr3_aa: ASTTTGSGNTIY

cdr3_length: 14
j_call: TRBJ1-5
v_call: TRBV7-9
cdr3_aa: ASSLDGVNSNQPQH

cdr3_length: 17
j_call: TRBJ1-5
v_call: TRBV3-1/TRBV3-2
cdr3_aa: ASSQGVGGPLYSNQPQH

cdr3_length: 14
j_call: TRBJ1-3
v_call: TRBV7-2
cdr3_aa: ASSLARGGGGNTIY

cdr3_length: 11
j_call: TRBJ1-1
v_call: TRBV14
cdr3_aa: ASSLQGNTEAF

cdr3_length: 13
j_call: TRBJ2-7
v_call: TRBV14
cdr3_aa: ASSQDENSPHEQY

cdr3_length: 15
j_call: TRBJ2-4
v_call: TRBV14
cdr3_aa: ASSPIGTSGTKNIQY

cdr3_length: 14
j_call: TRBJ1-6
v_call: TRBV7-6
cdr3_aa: ASSPGQESYNSPLH

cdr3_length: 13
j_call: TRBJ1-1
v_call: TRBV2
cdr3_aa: ASRSTGRFDTEAF

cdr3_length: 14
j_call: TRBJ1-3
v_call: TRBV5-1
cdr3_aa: ASSLGAGHSGNTIY

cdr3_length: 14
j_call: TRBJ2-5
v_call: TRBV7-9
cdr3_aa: ASSPRTSGEQETQY

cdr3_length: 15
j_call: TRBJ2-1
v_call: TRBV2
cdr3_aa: ASSAGLAGVSYNEQF

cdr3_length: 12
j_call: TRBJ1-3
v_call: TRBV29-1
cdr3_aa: SVEDRGRQHTIY

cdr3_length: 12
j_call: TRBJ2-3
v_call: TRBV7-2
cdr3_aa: ASKRQVGADTQY